This is a list of T cell receptor beta chains from one sample in a study of response to subunit inactivated influenza vaccine. TCRdb reanalysed the RT-PCR reads using MiXCR and keeps one entry per CDR3 protein. The table has hundreds of thousands of distinct CDR3 sequences, about 25% seen once. The sequenced sample was CD4+ T cells sorted from PBMCs, obtained roughly 5 days after vaccination. The receptors shown here come from a man aged 50 to 60 who received an inactivated influenza vaccine. Each CDR3 is given with its conserved first and last residue. A D gene is named only where the DNA matches it firmly. Clone size is not always given. Where it is, it says once, few, many or a class for expanded clones.

size: few; D: NA; V: TRBV7-3; J: TRBJ2-3; CDR3: CASSLLGGRPDTQYF; DNA: TGTGCCAGCAGCTTACTAGGGGGAAGGCCAGATACGCAGTATTTT
size: NA; D: TRBD2; V: TRBV7-2; J: TRBJ2-6; CDR3: CASRLAGREPRSGANVLTF; DNA: TGTGCCAGCAGATTAGCGGGGAGGGAACCCCGCTCTGGGGCCAACGTCCTGACTTTC
size: few; D: NA; V: TRBV7-3; J: TRBJ2-1; CDR3: CASSLRAGISYNEQFF; DNA: TGTGCCAGCAGCTTAAGGGCAGGGATCTCCTACAATGAGCAGTTCTTC
size: NA; D: TRBD2; V: TRBV12-3/TRBV12-4; J: TRBJ2-5; CDR3: CASTGLAGGRETQYF; DNA: TGTGCCAGCACCGGACTAGCGGGGGGTCGGGAGACCCAGTACTTC
size: NA; D: NA; V: TRBV4-1; J: TRBJ1-6; CDR3: CASSRYTGGSTNSPLHF; DNA: TGCGCCAGCAGCCGATATACGGGGGGCTCAACTAATTCACCCCTCCACTTT
size: NA; D: TRBD2; V: TRBV28; J: TRBJ2-2; CDR3: CATSGRIAGTGELFF; DNA: TGTGCCACTAGCGGGAGAATCGCAGGCACCGGGGAGCTGTTTTTT
size: few; D: NA; V: TRBV20-1; J: TRBJ2-5; CDR3: CSATGALLETQYF; DNA: TGCAGTGCTACGGGGGCGCTTCTAGAGACCCAGTACTTC
size: NA; D: NA; V: TRBV11-2; J: TRBJ1-1; CDR3: CASSFNTDQLGNTEAFF; DNA: TGTGCCAGCAGTTTTAACACGGACCAGTTAGGGAACACTGAAGCTTTCTTT
size: NA; D: TRBD2; V: TRBV10-3; J: TRBJ2-4; CDR3: CATSIGLAGNIQYF; DNA: TGTGCCACTTCCATTGGGCTAGCGGGAAACATTCAGTACTTC
size: NA; D: NA; V: TRBV7-2; J: TRBJ1-6; CDR3: CASSLMYSTRTRNSPLHF; DNA: TGTGCCAGCAGCTTAATGTACTCTACTCGGACCCGGAATTCACCCCTCCACTTT
size: few; D: TRBD1; V: TRBV29-1; J: TRBJ2-3; CDR3: CSVEDWDRGTDTQYF; DNA: TGCAGCGTTGAAGATTGGGACAGGGGGACAGATACGCAGTATTTT
size: NA; D: TRBD1; V: TRBV7-9; J: TRBJ2-7; CDR3: CASSPTRTGYEQYF; DNA: TGTGCCAGCAGCCCGACCCGGACAGGGTACGAGCAGTACTTC
size: few; D: NA; V: TRBV7-2; J: TRBJ2-5; CDR3: CASSPQGLRRQETQYF; DNA: TGTGCCAGCAGTCCGCAGGGTTTGCGGCGTCAAGAGACCCAGTACTTC
size: NA; D: NA; V: TRBV20-1; J: TRBJ2-5; CDR3: CSARGGGVSAQYF; DNA: TGCAGTGCTAGAGGGGGCGGGGTGTCAGCCCAGTACTTC
size: many; D: TRBD1; V: TRBV20-1; J: TRBJ2-7; CDR3: CSADRDRADEQYF; DNA: TGCAGTGCTGACCGGGACAGGGCAGACGAGCAGTACTTC
size: NA; D: NA; V: TRBV15; J: TRBJ2-7; CDR3: CATSRDRQFSYEQYF; DNA: TGTGCCACCAGCAGAGATCGGCAGTTCTCCTACGAGCAGTACTTC
size: NA; D: NA; V: TRBV12-3/TRBV12-4; J: TRBJ2-3; CDR3: CASRLAVYSTDTQYF; DNA: TGTGCCAGCCGCTTAGCGGTATATAGCACAGATACGCAGTATTTT
size: NA; D: TRBD1; V: TRBV20-1; J: TRBJ2-3; CDR3: CSARDLGGQGADTQYF; DNA: TGCAGTGCTAGAGACCTAGGGGGACAGGGTGCAGATACGCAGTATTTT
size: NA; D: TRBD2; V: TRBV4-1; J: TRBJ2-7; CDR3: CASSQGERGASYEQYF; DNA: TGCGCCAGCAGCCAAGGCGAGCGGGGTGCCTCCTACGAGCAGTACTTC
size: many; D: NA; V: TRBV12-3/TRBV12-4; J: TRBJ1-1; CDR3: CASILRRGRGEAFF; DNA: TGTGCCAGCATCCTACGCCGGGGGCGAGGTGAAGCTTTCTTT
size: NA; D: NA; V: TRBV4-1; J: TRBJ1-6; CDR3: CASRSDLGDSPLHF; DNA: TGCGCCAGCAGATCGGACCTAGGGGATTCACCCCTCCACTTT
size: few; D: NA; V: TRBV10-3; J: TRBJ2-1; CDR3: CAISDSTANEQFF; DNA: TGTGCCATCAGTGATTCGACAGCCAATGAGCAGTTCTTC
size: few; D: NA; V: TRBV5-1; J: TRBJ2-2; CDR3: CASTLTGELFF; DNA: TGCGCCAGCACGTTGACCGGGGAGCTGTTTTTT
size: few; D: TRBD1; V: TRBV15; J: TRBJ2-1; CDR3: CATKRDSYNEQFF; DNA: TGTGCCACCAAAAGGGACAGCTACAATGAGCAGTTCTTC
size: NA; D: NA; V: TRBV18; J: TRBJ2-7; CDR3: CASSPPEFSYEQYF; DNA: TGTGCCAGCTCACCCCCAGAGTTTTCCTACGAGCAGTACTTC
size: NA; D: NA; V: TRBV7-2; J: TRBJ2-5; CDR3: CASSPSRAQETQYF; DNA: TGTGCCAGCAGCCCCTCCAGGGCGCAAGAGACCCAGTACTTC
size: few; D: NA; V: TRBV15; J: TRBJ1-2; CDR3: CATSRGGANYGYTF; DNA: TGTGCCACCAGCAGAGGGGGGGCGAACTATGGCTACACCTTC
size: NA; D: NA; V: TRBV3-1; J: TRBJ2-2; CDR3: CASAGVIGELFF; DNA: TGTGCCAGCGCAGGGGTTATCGGGGAGCTGTTTTTT
size: few; D: NA; V: TRBV3-1; J: TRBJ2-2; CDR3: CASSLRDPFTGELFF; DNA: TGTGCCAGCAGCCTCCGGGACCCCTTCACCGGGGAGCTGTTTTTT
size: NA; D: TRBD1; V: TRBV28; J: TRBJ2-5; CDR3: CASSPKLTTGPETQYF; DNA: TGTGCCAGCAGTCCGAAGCTCACGACAGGGCCCGAGACCCAGTACTTC
size: NA; D: NA; V: TRBV10-3; J: TRBJ2-7; CDR3: CAISPLEQYF; DNA: TGTGCCATCAGCCCCTTGGAGCAGTACTTC
size: many; D: NA; V: TRBV4-2; J: TRBJ2-7; CDR3: CASSQDWGSEQYF; DNA: TGTGCCAGCAGCCAAGATTGGGGGAGCGAGCAGTACTTC
size: few; D: TRBD1; V: TRBV12-3/TRBV12-4; J: TRBJ2-7; CDR3: CASNSRTGGTEQYF; DNA: TGTGCCAGCAATTCCCGGACAGGGGGCACCGAGCAGTACTTC
size: NA; D: NA; V: TRBV11-2; J: TRBJ2-2; CDR3: CASSLDRTTGELFF; DNA: TGTGCCAGCAGCTTAGATAGGACCACCGGGGAGCTGTTTTTT
size: NA; D: TRBD1; V: TRBV5-1; J: TRBJ2-3; CDR3: CASSSRGQGADTQYF; DNA: TGCGCCAGCAGCTCGAGGGGGCAGGGCGCAGATACGCAGTATTTT
size: NA; D: NA; V: TRBV12-3/TRBV12-4; J: TRBJ1-4; CDR3: CASSLRQYNEKLFF; DNA: TGTGCCAGCAGTTTGCGGCAGTATAATGAAAAACTGTTTTTT
size: few; D: TRBD1; V: TRBV4-2; J: TRBJ1-6; CDR3: CASSPRDRDNSPLHF; DNA: TGTGCCAGCAGCCCCCGGGACAGGGATAATTCACCCCTCCACTTT
size: NA; D: TRBD1; V: TRBV4-1; J: TRBJ1-6; CDR3: CASSQLTGVSPLHF; DNA: TGCGCCAGCAGCCAACTTACAGGGGTTTCACCCCTCCACTTT
size: once; D: NA; V: TRBV12-3/TRBV12-4; J: TRBJ2-2; CDR3: CASAGQLTNTGELFF; DNA: TGTGCCAGCGCCGGGCAGCTAACGAACACCGGGGAGCTGTTTTTT
size: NA; D: TRBD1; V: TRBV2; J: TRBJ1-5; CDR3: CASTVTGGGVSNQPQHF; DNA: TGTGCCAGCACGGTGACAGGGGGAGGGGTTAGCAATCAGCCCCAGCATTTT
size: few; D: NA; V: TRBV7-9; J: TRBJ2-1; CDR3: CASSTEGGSYNEQFF; DNA: TGTGCCAGCAGCACGGAGGGCGGGTCCTACAATGAGCAGTTCTTC
size: NA; D: TRBD1; V: TRBV12-3/TRBV12-4; J: TRBJ2-5; CDR3: CASSQWDSQETQYF; DNA: TGTGCCAGCAGTCAGTGGGACAGTCAAGAGACCCAGTACTTC
size: few; D: NA; V: TRBV29-1; J: TRBJ2-5; CDR3: CSVEGQGIQETQYF; DNA: TGCAGCGTTGAAGGTCAGGGCATTCAAGAGACCCAGTACTTC
size: few; D: NA; V: TRBV4-2; J: TRBJ1-4; CDR3: CASSQVRGRELAAEKLFF; DNA: TGTGCCAGCAGCCAAGTGAGGGGCCGGGAACTTGCCGCTGAAAAACTGTTTTTT
size: few; D: NA; V: TRBV12-3/TRBV12-4; J: TRBJ2-3; CDR3: CASSSQRVGTDTQYF; DNA: TGTGCCAGCAGTTCTCAGCGAGTGGGCACAGATACGCAGTATTTT